This T cell receptor (beta chain) originates from a study of blood T cell repertoires in COVID-19. Study as a whole: T cells, B-cell-depleted T cells, or PBMCs provided the cDNA or gDNA that served as material.

CDR3 length: 14 amino acids. Trimming at V came to 11 bases and at J to 5 bases, leaving 5 bases not matched to a gene. From germline, CDR1 is ENHRY and CDR2 SYGVKD. Per the study methods: From reference gene primer amplification, estimates of nucleated cell counts were derived. Some clones are missing from TCRdb's copy, which holds only in-frame ones; the method was immunoSEQ multiplex PCR. V and J calls and clone size are those listed in that table; D and trimming were worked out from the DNA. The data show 200,000 to 300,000 clones, 85% to 90% seen once. This TCR came from a woman in her 40s with acute or convalescent COVID-19. This rearrangement joins TRBV10-3 to TRBJ2-1; 14 positions match TRBD2. The sample consisted of peripheral blood. This chain's CDR3 is CAVRTSGGHNEQFF. In DNA form, the CDR3 reads TGTGCCGTACGGACTAGCGGGGGGCACAATGAGCAGTTCTTC.